Following are 19 T cell receptor beta chains from one sample sequenced in a study of beta chain features in type 1 diabetes. Study results and caveats: TCRB CDR3s were moderately but significantly shorter in Type 1 diabetes patients in all four CD4+ subsets.

Antigen specificity for these receptors is unknown. Every isolated RNA sample was fully reverse transcribed, so sequencing captured expressed TCRB transcripts. The table came from immunoSEQ multiplex PCR; TCRdb's copy has only in-frame clones and leaves some out. The sample contains 150,000 to 200,000 clones, 7% to 9.5% of which appear only once. Sequencing was done on a sample of central memory CD4+ T cells from blood. Receptors were obtained from a woman in her thirties with type 1 diabetes.

In its sample, this clone was seen a few times. CDR3 protein: CATSYGRGSYNEQFF. The CDR3 region has the DNA TGTGCCACCAGCTACGGCAGGGGCTCCTACAATGAGCAGTTCTTC. The gene calls are TRBV15 and TRBJ2-1; D may be TRBD1 (6 bases). V lost 5 bases and J lost 0, with 11 bases in between. Looked up from germline, CDR1 is LNHNV and CDR2 is YYDKDF (reference sequence). The CDR3 has 15 residues.

This clone was recorded a few times. The chain combines TRBV27 with TRBJ2-4; D gene unclear. The CDR3 loop spans 13 amino acids. Germline V gives CDR1 MNHEY, CDR2 SMNVEV (reference sequence). Trimming pared 4 bases from V and 8 bases from J, leaving 12 bases between. The CDR3 reads CASSYRSRDIQYF. CDR3 sequence (DNA): TGTGCCAGCAGTTACCGATCACGGGACATTCAGTACTTC.

The chain employs TRBV7-9 and TRBJ2-3; D is undetermined. Trimming pared 2 bases from V and 0 bases from J, leaving 6 bases between. CDR1 SEHNR and CDR2 FQNEAQ come from the germline V gene (reference sequence). The CDR3 sequence is 14 residues long. CDR3 bases: TGTGCCAGCAGCTTATCGCGGAGCACAGATACGCAGTATTTT. Translation: CASSLSRSTDTQYF.

This clone has more than one count but fewer than ten. The chain uses TRBV28 and TRBJ2-1, with TRBD2 as a possible D gene (6 bases). Germline loops: CDR1 MDHEN, CDR2 SYDVKM. The CDR3 is made up of 14 amino acids. With 10 bases removed from V and 6 bases from J, the gap between germline ends came to 19 bases. In DNA form, the CDR3 reads TGTGCCACGATAGCCGGGACGGGACTCAATGAGCAGTTCTTC. This sequence encodes CATIAGTGLNEQFF.

The J gene is TRBJ1-5, the V gene TRBV4-2; TRBD1 might be the D (5 bases). Trimming took 0 bases from V and 5 from J, leaving 8 bases between them. Looked up from germline, CDR1 is LGHNA and CDR2 is YNFKEQ. CDR3 length: 14 amino acids. As DNA, the CDR3 is TGTGCCAGCAGCCAAGACAGGGAATATCAGCCCCAGCATTTT. Amino acid sequence: CASSQDREYQPQHF.

The chain is built from TRBV9 and TRBJ2-5; D perhaps matches TRBD2 (5 bases). CDR3 length: 18 residues. Germline V CDR1 and CDR2: SGDLS, YYNGEE. V was shortened by 0 bases and J by 3 bases, with 21 bases between the two germline ends. The CDR3 spells CASSVESSPLESKETQYF. The CDR3 bases are TGTGCCAGCAGCGTAGAGTCTAGCCCTCTGGAGTCTAAAGAGACCCAGTACTTC. Full variable domain (rest looked up from reference TRBV9 and TRBJ2-5): DSGVTQTPKHLITATGQRVTLRCSPRSGDLSVYWYQQSLDQGLQFLIQYYNGEERAKGNILERFSAQQFPDLHSELNLSSLELGDSALYFCASSVESSPLESKETQYFGPGTRLLVL.

This clone was seen a few times. The gene calls are TRBV2 and TRBJ2-5; 9 bases map to TRBD2. V lost 3 bases to trimming and J lost 5 bases; unmatched junction nucleotides: 4. Germline-derived CDR1 and CDR2 are SNHLY and FYNNEI. The CDR3 is 14 residues long. Written as DNA, the CDR3 is TGTGCCAGCAGTGACGCGGGAGGGCGGGAGACCCAGTACTTC. Protein sequence: CASSDAGGRETQYF.

V and J are TRBV10-3 and TRBJ2-5; 12 positions match TRBD2. The CDR3 is 18 residues long. V trimming: 5 bases; J trimming: 0 bases; junction bases outside the gene matches: 10. CDR1 is ENHRY and CDR2 is SYGVKD in the germline V gene. This CDR3 is CAISLRLAGETNQETQYF. CDR3 coding DNA: TGTGCCATCAGTCTACGACTAGCGGGAGAGACAAACCAAGAGACCCAGTACTTC.

This clone came up a few times. The chain links TRBV9 to TRBJ2-7; 13 bases map to TRBD2. The CDR3 sequence is 17 residues long. Germline-derived CDR1 and CDR2 are SGDLS and YYNGEE. After removal of 3 bases from V and 5 bases from J, the junction contained 11 bases not matched to a gene. Here the CDR3 DNA reads TGTGCCAGCAGCGAAGGGAGGGGACTAGCGGGAATCCACGAGCAGTACTTC. Its translation is CASSEGRGLAGIHEQYF.

The chain carries TRBV7-9 and TRBJ2-7; maybe TRBD1 (5 bases). The CDR3 contains 14 residues. Trimming pared 3 bases from V and 5 bases from J, leaving 14 bases between. Germline V gene lookup returns CDR1 SEHNR and CDR2 FQNEAQ (reference sequence). CDR3 in amino acids: CASSFGASLDEQYF. The CDR3 coding sequence is TGTGCCAGCAGCTTTGGGGCCAGCCTTGACGAGCAGTACTTC.

Comments on this clone: Other DNA sequences within the sample encode an identical CDR3. The V and J genes are TRBV30 and TRBJ1-1; unclear D gene. Trimming took off 0 bases at V and 4 bases at J, with 9 bases between the two ends. The CDR3 spans 13 residues. In germline, CDR1 is GTSNPN, CDR2 SVGIG (reference sequence). CDR3 bases: TGTGCCTGGAGTGTAACAGAGGGCACTGAAGCTTTCTTT. The encoded protein is CAWSVTEGTEAFF.

V is TRBV11-3 and J is TRBJ1-2, with unresolved D. V was pared by 5 bases and J by 4 bases, with 14 bases between. The CDR3 consists of 14 residues. Germline-derived CDR1 and CDR2 are SGHNT and YENEEA. This CDR3 reads CASSPTDTGYGYTF. As DNA, the CDR3 is TGTGCCAGCAGCCCAACCGACACTGGCTATGGCTACACCTTC.

The chain recombines TRBV11-3 with TRBJ1-2; D gene unclear. With 1 base removed from V and 3 bases from J, the gap between germline ends came to 15 bases. Looked up from germline, CDR1 is SGHNT and CDR2 is YENEEA. There are 16 residues in the CDR3. The CDR3 nucleotides are TGTGCCAGCAGCTTAGCGGAGGCCAGGAGGGACTATGGCTACACCTTC. As protein: CASSLAEARRDYGYTF.

The V call is TRBV2, the J call TRBJ2-5; perhaps TRBD1 as D (6 bases). Trimming shortened V by 2 bases and J by 0 bases, and 13 bases separated the two germline ends. The CDR3 is 16 residues long. In germline, CDR1 is SNHLY, CDR2 FYNNEI. The CDR3 here is CASSERQVLYQETQYF. The CDR3 bases are TGTGCCAGCAGTGAAAGACAGGTCCTGTACCAAGAGACCCAGTACTTC.

This clone appeared a few times. The chain employs TRBV18 and TRBJ1-3; possibly TRBD1 for D (6 bases). Per germline, CDR1 KGHSH and CDR2 LQKENI. Trimming cost V 6 bases and J 0 bases, with 12 bases left between them. The CDR3 totals 15 residues. The CDR3 DNA sequence: TGTGCCAGCTCGCCGGACAGCTTCTCTGGAAACACCATATATTTT. It encodes CASSPDSFSGNTIYF.

The genes are TRBV11-3 and TRBJ2-7; 10 bases line up with TRBD1. V was clipped by 1 base and J by 1 base; unmatched bases: 1. Germline-derived CDR1 and CDR2 are SGHNT and YENEEA. The CDR3 consists of 15 residues. The CDR3 nucleotides are TGTGCCAGCAGCTTAGGACAGGGGGCTTCCTACGAGCAGTACTTC. It translates to CASSLGQGASYEQYF.

The V gene is TRBV7-2, the J gene TRBJ2-5; no reliable D call. Looked up from germline, CDR1 is SGHTA and CDR2 is FQGNSA. V lost 1 base to trimming and J lost 0 bases, with 18 bases between them. This CDR3 is 18 amino acids long. DNA of the CDR3: TGTGCCAGCAGCTTAGATAAAGGCGGATTCGGGTACCAAGAGACCCAGTACTTC. Encoded protein: CASSLDKGGFGYQETQYF. Complete variable domain (other parts from reference TRBV7-2 and TRBJ2-5): GAGVSQSPSNKVTEKGKDVELRCDPISGHTALYWYRQSLGQGLEFLIYFQGNSAPDKSGLPSDRFSAERTGGSVSTLTIQRTQQEDSAVYLCASSLDKGGFGYQETQYFGPGTRLLVL.

This chain joins TRBV6-6 and TRBJ2-1, with D unclear. V shed 2 bases and J shed 8 bases, with 4 bases lying between them. Germline CDR1 MNHNY, CDR2 SVGAGI (reference sequence). CDR3 size: 11 residues. CDR3 protein: CASSYSDEQFF. CDR3 in DNA: TGTGCCAGCAGTTACAGCGATGAGCAGTTCTTC.

This clone was observed many times. V usage is TRBV6-5 and J usage is TRBJ2-1; 8 bases fit TRBD2. The CDR3 is 14 amino acids. The V gene's germline CDR1 is MNHEY and CDR2 SVGAGI. After removal of 2 bases from V and 12 bases from J, the junction contained 9 bases not matched to a gene. The DNA for the CDR3 is TGTGCCAGCAGTTACGGCAGCGGGGGTCCGGTGCAGTTCTTC. As protein: CASSYGSGGPVQFF.